This is a list of T cell receptor beta chains from one sample in a study of T-cell reconstitution after alpha-beta-depleted transplantation in children. MiXCR, run by TCRdb on the PCR reads, gives a single entry per CDR3 protein. The sample contains around 530,000 distinct CDR3 sequences, over 25% of which appear only once. Source: PBMCs from the stem cell graft donor, taken from the stem cell graft. The receptor source for this set is a human donor who donated a stem cell graft to a child with aplastic anemia. Each CDR3 is given with its conserved first and last residue. The D gene is left open where the match is weak. Size is stated for part of the rows, as once, few or many counts, or as a class when the clone is expanded.

V gene	clone size	J gene	D gene	CDR3 DNA	CDR3 protein
TRBV5-1	NA	TRBJ2-7	NA	TGCGCCAGCAGCCGGGGGGACACCTTATACGAGCAGTACTTC	CASSRGDTLYEQYF
TRBV4-3	NA	TRBJ2-7	TRBD2	TGCGCCAGCAGCCAAGATCGCACGGGGGGCTACGAGCAGTACTTC	CASSQDRTGGYEQYF
TRBV19	few	TRBJ1-6	NA	TGTGCCAGTAGTCCCTCCCGGGCCTCACCCCTCCACTTT	CASSPSRASPLHF
TRBV5-6	few	TRBJ1-4	NA	TGTGCCAGCAGCGATTCAGGGGTTTACGAAAAACTGTTTTTT	CASSDSGVYEKLFF
TRBV4-1	NA	TRBJ2-3	NA	TGCGCCAGCAGCCAAGAGCCGGATACAGATACGCAGTATTTT	CASSQEPDTDTQYF
TRBV18	NA	TRBJ2-3	NA	TGTGCCAGCTCACCACAAGTTTGGGGGGCGAAAGGAGGCACAGATACGCAGTATTTT	CASSPQVWGAKGGTDTQYF
TRBV29-1	NA	TRBJ2-3	NA	TGCAGCGTTCATCCGGAAAACACAGATACGCAGTATTTT	CSVHPENTDTQYF
TRBV12-3/TRBV12-4	NA	TRBJ1-1	TRBD1	TGTGCCAGCAGTTTACCAGGGGGCTCCACTGAAGCTTTCTTT	CASSLPGGSTEAFF
TRBV29-1	NA	TRBJ1-5	NA	TGCAGCGCGACAGTCGGAGGGAGCAATCAGCCCCAGCATTTT	CSATVGGSNQPQHF
TRBV12-3/TRBV12-4	NA	TRBJ2-3	NA	TGTGCCAGCACCCTCCGGGGAACTAGCACAAATACGCAGTATTTT	CASTLRGTSTNTQYF
TRBV20-1	few	TRBJ2-3	TRBD2	TGCAGTGCTAGAGATTACAAGCGAGAGGGCGGGAGGGACACAGATACGCAGTATTTT	CSARDYKREGGRDTDTQYF
TRBV7-2	NA	TRBJ2-7	NA	TGTGCCAGCAGCTTAGCGTCTCTAGCGTACGAGCAGTACTTC	CASSLASLAYEQYF
TRBV14	NA	TRBJ1-1	NA	TGTGCCGGCAGCCAACTACAAGGTGCGGGCACTGAAGCTTTCTTT	CAGSQLQGAGTEAFF
TRBV24-1	few	TRBJ2-1	TRBD1	TGTGCCACCAGTGATTTGACAGGGGGCTACTACAATGAGCAGTTCTTC	CATSDLTGGYYNEQFF
TRBV20-1	few	TRBJ2-3	TRBD1	TGCAGTGCTAGGTCGGGACAGGGTACAGATACGCAGTATTTT	CSARSGQGTDTQYF
TRBV29-1	NA	TRBJ2-1	NA	TGCAGCGGTACCGGTTATTCCTACAATGAGCAGTTCTTC	CSGTGYSYNEQFF
TRBV10-3	NA	TRBJ2-1	TRBD2	TGTGCCATCAGTGGCAGCGGGAACTACAATGAGCAGTTCTTC	CAISGSGNYNEQFF
TRBV15	NA	TRBJ2-1	NA	TGTGCCACCAGCAGAAGGGTCCGGTCTCTCTCCTACAATGAGCAGTTCTTC	CATSRRVRSLSYNEQFF
TRBV7-9	NA	TRBJ2-1	NA	TGTGCCAGCAGCTTAGACGCCGCCGCGTACAATGAGCAGTTCTTC	CASSLDAAAYNEQFF
TRBV29-1	NA	TRBJ1-2	NA	TGCAGCGTTGGTGATCCCGTGGGGGGACACCGATATGAAGGCTACACCTTC	CSVGDPVGGHRYEGYTF
TRBV29-1	few	TRBJ1-4	TRBD1	TGCAGCGTCCGGGGACAGGGGGAAAATCTGTTTTTT	CSVRGQGENLFF
TRBV7-2	few	TRBJ2-1	TRBD2	TGTGCCAGCAGCTGGGGACTAGCGGGAGCGAATGAGCAGTTCTTC	CASSWGLAGANEQFF
TRBV12-3/TRBV12-4	few	TRBJ2-3	TRBD2	TGTGCCAGCAGTCCCCCCATAGCGGGACGGTCAGATACGCAGTATTTT	CASSPPIAGRSDTQYF
TRBV20-1	few	TRBJ2-1	NA	TGCAGTGCTCCCAACCCAGGACGGGGGAGTGTGGGGAGTGAGCAGTTCTTC	CSAPNPGRGSVGSEQFF
TRBV12-3/TRBV12-4	few	TRBJ1-1	NA	TGTGCCAGCAGTCCCCAGGGGCCTGAAGCTTTCTTT	CASSPQGPEAFF
TRBV7-9	NA	TRBJ2-1	TRBD1	TGTGCCAGCAGCCCGCGAAGACAGGGAAGCAATGAGCAGTTCTTC	CASSPRRQGSNEQFF
TRBV6-2/TRBV6-3	NA	TRBJ2-1	NA	TGTGCCAGCAGTTACTCGGGTGAGCAGTTCTTC	CASSYSGEQFF
TRBV19	NA	TRBJ2-4	TRBD1	TGTGCCAGTAGTCCTTTCTTACCAACAGGGGACATTCAGTACTTC	CASSPFLPTGDIQYF
TRBV25-1	NA	TRBJ2-5	NA	TGTGCCAGCAGTGACAGGGTGGGAGAGACCCAGTACTTC	CASSDRVGETQYF
TRBV9	few	TRBJ2-5	NA	TGTGCCAGCAGCATCTTCGGACAGTCACAAGAGACCCAGTACTTC	CASSIFGQSQETQYF
TRBV15	few	TRBJ2-7	TRBD2	TGTGCCACCAGCAGAGATGGGTCGGGGGGAGTGGCTTACGAGCAGTACTTC	CATSRDGSGGVAYEQYF
TRBV4-3	once	TRBJ2-7	TRBD2	TGCGCCAGCAGCCAATTTGGAAGCGGGAGTTACGAGCAGTACTTC	CASSQFGSGSYEQYF
TRBV12-3/TRBV12-4	few	TRBJ2-6	NA	TGTGCCAGCACCTACGCCCGGTCGGGGACAAAACATGGGGCCAACGTCCTGACTTTC	CASTYARSGTKHGANVLTF
TRBV5-1	few	TRBJ2-7	TRBD1	TGCGCCAGCAGCTTGGGAGGGGGCTTGGACGAGCAGTACTTC	CASSLGGGLDEQYF
TRBV20-1	NA	TRBJ2-5	TRBD1	TGCAGTGCTAGAGTTAGACAGGGGGGCGAGACCCAGTACTTC	CSARVRQGGETQYF
TRBV6-1	NA	TRBJ1-6	TRBD1	TGTGCCAGCAGCCGACAGGGGATGCCCTATAATTCACCCCTCCACTTT	CASSRQGMPYNSPLHF
TRBV7-2	many	TRBJ2-2	TRBD2	TGTGCCAGCAGCCTTCGGGAGGGGACCGGGGAGCTGTTTTTT	CASSLREGTGELFF
TRBV12-3/TRBV12-4	few	TRBJ2-6	TRBD2	TGTGCCAGCGGGGCGGGAGGGTACTCTGGGGCCAACGTCCTGACTTTC	CASGAGGYSGANVLTF
TRBV9	NA	TRBJ2-1	NA	TGTGCCAGCAGCGTAGAGGGGGCCTACAATGAGCAGTTCTTC	CASSVEGAYNEQFF
TRBV6-2/TRBV6-3	few	TRBJ2-1	TRBD1	TGTGCCAGCAGTTATTACGACAGGGGCAATGAGCAGTTCTTC	CASSYYDRGNEQFF
TRBV12-3/TRBV12-4	once	TRBJ2-5	TRBD1	TGTGCCAGCAGGATCGAGGGGGCCGGGGAGACCCAGTACTTC	CASRIEGAGETQYF
TRBV15	few	TRBJ1-1	TRBD1	TGTGCCACCAGCAGAGATAGGGAGGGGGCGCGTACTGAAGCTTTCTTT	CATSRDREGARTEAFF
TRBV7-7	NA	TRBJ2-1	NA	TGTGCCAGCAGCTTAGGGTACTACGACAATGAGCAGTTCTTC	CASSLGYYDNEQFF
TRBV29-1	NA	TRBJ2-5	NA	TGCAGCGTGACTCGTGGGGGAGGAGAGACCCAGTACTTC	CSVTRGGGETQYF
TRBV7-2	NA	TRBJ2-3	NA	TGTGCCAGCAGCTTAGCCTTTATATCCGATGGGGGTACGCAGTATTTT	CASSLAFISDGGTQYF
TRBV18	few	TRBJ2-7	NA	TGTGCCAGCTCAGCATATGGGACAAGAGACTCCTACGAGCAGTACTTC	CASSAYGTRDSYEQYF
TRBV10-1	NA	TRBJ1-5	NA	TGCGCCAGCACGAGCCGCGGGATTTTGAGGGATCAGCCCCAGCATTTT	CASTSRGILRDQPQHF
TRBV12-5	NA	TRBJ2-2	NA	TGTGCTAGTGGCCCCCTAGGAACCGGGGAGCTGTTTTTT	CASGPLGTGELFF
TRBV27	NA	TRBJ1-2	TRBD1	TGTGCCAGCAGGAACAGGGGGGTAACTTCAGGAGGCTACACCTTC	CASRNRGVTSGGYTF
TRBV6-2/TRBV6-3	NA	TRBJ2-7	TRBD1	TGTGCCAGCAGTCAGACCGGGACAGGGTTCTACGAGCAGTACTTC	CASSQTGTGFYEQYF
TRBV29-1	NA	TRBJ2-5	NA	TGCAGCGTTCTGACTGGCTCGACCCAGTACTTC	CSVLTGSTQYF
TRBV6-5	NA	TRBJ2-4	NA	TGTGCCAGCAGTTACTCGAGGGCCTCGGCCAAAAACATTCAGTACTTC	CASSYSRASAKNIQYF
TRBV3-1	NA	TRBJ1-5	NA	TGTGCCAGCAGCCAGGGAAGGGTTCAGCCCCAGCATTTT	CASSQGRVQPQHF
TRBV6-1	NA	TRBJ2-7	NA	TGTGCCAGCAGTGAGACGGGATCGAGCTACGAGCAGTACTTC	CASSETGSSYEQYF
TRBV30	NA	TRBJ1-4	NA	TGTGCCTGGAGTAGTCAGGGAAACGAAAAACTGTTTTTT	CAWSSQGNEKLFF
TRBV11-3	NA	TRBJ2-7	NA	TGTGCCAGCAGTTTCAGGGGCTCCTACGAGCAGTACTTC	CASSFRGSYEQYF
TRBV20-1	NA	TRBJ2-7	TRBD1	TGCAGTGCTAGAGGGGGGACAGGGAAGGCCTACGAGCAGTACTTC	CSARGGTGKAYEQYF
TRBV12-3/TRBV12-4	NA	TRBJ1-5	NA	TGTGCCAGCAGTTTCACAGATAATCAGCCCCAGCATTTT	CASSFTDNQPQHF
TRBV20-1	NA	TRBJ1-2	TRBD1	TGCAGTGCTAGCGCGGCCCCTGGACAGGGGAACTATGGCTACACCTTC	CSASAAPGQGNYGYTF
TRBV5-1	few	TRBJ2-6	NA	TGCGCCAGCAGCCCGGGGGACAACTGGGCCAACGTCCTGACTTTC	CASSPGDNWANVLTF